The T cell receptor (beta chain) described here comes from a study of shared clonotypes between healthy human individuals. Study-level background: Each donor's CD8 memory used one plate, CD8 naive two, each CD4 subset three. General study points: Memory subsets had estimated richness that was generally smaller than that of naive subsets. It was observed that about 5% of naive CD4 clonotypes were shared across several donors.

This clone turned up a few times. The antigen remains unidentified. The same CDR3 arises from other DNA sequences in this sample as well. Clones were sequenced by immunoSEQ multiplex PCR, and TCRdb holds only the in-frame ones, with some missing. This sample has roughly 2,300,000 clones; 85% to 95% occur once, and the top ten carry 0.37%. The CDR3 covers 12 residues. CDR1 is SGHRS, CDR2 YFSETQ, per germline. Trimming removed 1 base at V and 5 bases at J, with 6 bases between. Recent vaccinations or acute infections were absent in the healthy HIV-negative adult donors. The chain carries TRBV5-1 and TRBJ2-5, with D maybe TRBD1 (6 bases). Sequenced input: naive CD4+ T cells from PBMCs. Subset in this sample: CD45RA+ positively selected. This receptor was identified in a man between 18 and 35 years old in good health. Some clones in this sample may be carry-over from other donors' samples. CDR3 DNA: TGCGCCAGCAGCTTGCAGGGGGAGACCCAGTACTTC. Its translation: CASSLQGETQYF.